This TCR beta chain appears in the sequencing data of a study of blood T cell repertoires in COVID-19. CDR3 length: 15 amino acids. Trimming cost V 0 bases and J 0 bases, with 9 bases left between them. CDR1 is GTSNPN and CDR2 is SVGIG in the germline V gene (reference sequence). This clone was observed a few times. Assay used: immunoSEQ multiplex PCR; TCRdb lists only in-frame clones, some missing. The sample contains about 300,000 clones, around 84% of which appear only once. This sequence originates from a woman aged 45-65 years who had recovered from COVID-19. Sequencing input: PBMCs or T cells enriched from blood (not recorded which). This sequence joins TRBV30 and TRBJ1-3, with D perhaps TRBD1 (5 bases). The CDR3 spells CAWSVGRASGNTIYF. The CDR3 DNA reads as TGTGCCTGGAGTGTCGGCAGGGCCTCTGGAAACACCATATATTTT.